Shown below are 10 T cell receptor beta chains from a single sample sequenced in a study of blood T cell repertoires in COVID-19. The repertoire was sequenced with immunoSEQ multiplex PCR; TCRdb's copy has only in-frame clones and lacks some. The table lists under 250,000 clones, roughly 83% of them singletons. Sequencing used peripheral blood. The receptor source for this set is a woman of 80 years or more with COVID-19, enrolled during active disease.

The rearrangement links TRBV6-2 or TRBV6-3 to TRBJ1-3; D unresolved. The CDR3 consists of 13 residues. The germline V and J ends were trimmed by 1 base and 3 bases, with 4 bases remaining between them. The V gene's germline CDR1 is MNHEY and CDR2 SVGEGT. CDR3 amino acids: CASSYLFGNTIYF. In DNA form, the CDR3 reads TGTGCCAGCAGTTACTTATTTGGAAACACCATATATTTT.

The CDR3, as DNA: TGTGCCAGCAGCACCACGCGGGGCGACTATGGCTACACCTTC. Encoded protein: CASSTTRGDYGYTF. J is TRBJ1-2 and V is TRBV5-6; D might be TRBD1 (5 bases). Trimming took off 4 bases at V and 3 bases at J, with 13 bases between the two ends. The CDR3 runs to 14 residues. CDR1 is SGHDT, CDR2 YYEEEE, per germline.

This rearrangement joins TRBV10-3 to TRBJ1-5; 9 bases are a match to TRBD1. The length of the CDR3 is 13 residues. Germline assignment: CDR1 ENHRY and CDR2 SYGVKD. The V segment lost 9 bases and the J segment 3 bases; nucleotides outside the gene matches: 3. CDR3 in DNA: TGTGCCATAGGGACAGGGATCAATCAGCCCCAGCATTTT. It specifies CAIGTGINQPQHF.

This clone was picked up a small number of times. CDR3 in amino acids: CASSENRQYEQYF. CDR3 sequence (DNA): TGTGCCAGCAGTGAAAATCGCCAGTACGAGCAGTACTTC. The V gene is TRBV6-1, the J gene TRBJ2-7; D is unresolved. Trimming cost V 2 bases and J 4 bases, with 9 bases left between them. This CDR3 is 13 amino acids long. CDR1 is MNHNS, CDR2 SASEGT, per germline.

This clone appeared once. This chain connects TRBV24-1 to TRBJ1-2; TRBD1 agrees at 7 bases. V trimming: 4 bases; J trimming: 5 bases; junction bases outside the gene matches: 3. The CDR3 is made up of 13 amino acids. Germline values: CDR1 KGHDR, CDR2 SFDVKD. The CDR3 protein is CATSDRGKYGYTF. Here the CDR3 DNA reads TGTGCCACCAGTGACAGGGGGAAATATGGCTACACCTTC.

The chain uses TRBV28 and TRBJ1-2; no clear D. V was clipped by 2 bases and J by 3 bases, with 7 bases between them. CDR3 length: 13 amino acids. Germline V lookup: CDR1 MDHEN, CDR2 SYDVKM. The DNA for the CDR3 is TGTGCCAGCAGTTTAAACAACGACTATGGCTACACCTTC. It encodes CASSLNNDYGYTF.

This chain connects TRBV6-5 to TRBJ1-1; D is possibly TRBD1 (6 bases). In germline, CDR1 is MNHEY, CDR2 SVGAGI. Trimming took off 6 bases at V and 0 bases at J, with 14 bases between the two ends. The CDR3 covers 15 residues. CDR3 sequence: CASSLQGSMNTEAFF. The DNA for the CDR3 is TGTGCCAGCAGCCTACAGGGTTCCATGAACACTGAAGCTTTCTTT.

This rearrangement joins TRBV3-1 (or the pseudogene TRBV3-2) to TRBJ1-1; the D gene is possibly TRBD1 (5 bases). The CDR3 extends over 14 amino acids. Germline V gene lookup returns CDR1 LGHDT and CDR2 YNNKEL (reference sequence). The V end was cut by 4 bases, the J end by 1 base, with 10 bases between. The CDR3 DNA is TGTGCCAGCAGCCGACGCGGGGGGAACACTGAAGCTTTCTTT. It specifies CASSRRGGNTEAFF.

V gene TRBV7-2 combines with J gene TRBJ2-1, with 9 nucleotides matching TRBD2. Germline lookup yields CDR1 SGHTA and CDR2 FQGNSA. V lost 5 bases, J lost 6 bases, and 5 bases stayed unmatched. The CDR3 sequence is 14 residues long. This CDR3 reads CASSPGLAGNEQFF. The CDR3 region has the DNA TGTGCCAGCAGCCCGGGACTAGCTGGCAATGAGCAGTTCTTC.

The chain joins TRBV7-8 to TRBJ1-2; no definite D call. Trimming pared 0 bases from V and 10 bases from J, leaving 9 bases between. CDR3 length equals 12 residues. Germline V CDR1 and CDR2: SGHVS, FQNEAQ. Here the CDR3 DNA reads TGTGCCAGCAGCTTAGCGCTTGGACTCTACACCTTC. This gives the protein CASSLALGLYTF. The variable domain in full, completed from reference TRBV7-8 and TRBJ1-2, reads GAGVSQSPRYKVAKRGQDVALRCDPISGHVSLFWYQQALGQGPEFLTYFQNEAQLDKSGLPSDRFFAERPEGSVSTLKIQRTQQEDSAVYLCASSLALGLYTFGSGTRLTVV.